This T cell receptor beta chain emerged from a study of blood T cell repertoires in COVID-19. Generated by immunoSEQ multiplex PCR, the TCRdb table keeps only in-frame clones and is missing some. In the table there are more than 250,000 clones, 75% to 90% of which are singletons. Germline CDR1 MNHNS, CDR2 SASEGT. CDR3 length: 18 residues. Trimming removed 4 bases from V and 5 bases from J, with 26 bases in between. The receptor comes from a woman aged 25 to 45 who had recovered from COVID-19. What was sequenced was peripheral blood. The chain recombines TRBV6-1 with TRBJ2-5, with D possibly being TRBD2 (6 bases). The CDR3 loop reads CASSAEGGGTGEGETQYF. CDR3 bases: TGTGCCAGCAGTGCAGAGGGTGGCGGGACTGGTGAGGGGGAGACCCAGTACTTC.